This is a list of T cell receptor beta chains from one sample in a study of T-cell memory formation after mild COVID-19. Each CDR3 protein is one row after TCRdb ran MiXCR on the 5' RACE reads. The sample consists of around 340,000 distinct CDR3 sequences, under 15% of them appearing once. Sequencing input: PBMCs or a T cell subset sorted from them (not recorded which). These receptors came from a man in his late teens or twenties who had mild COVID-19 (a few samples of this study predate the infection). Cell type and time point are not known. Each CDR3 is given with its conserved first and last residue. A D gene is named only where the DNA matches it firmly. The size entry is marked missing in some rows and otherwise reads once, few, many or a size class.

size: -; J: TRBJ1-1; D: -; V: TRBV5-1; DNA: TGCGCCAGCAGCCCTGGCACACGACTGAACACTGAAGCTTTCTTT; CDR3: CASSPGTRLNTEAFF
size: few; J: TRBJ2-7; D: -; V: TRBV9; DNA: TGTGCCAGCAGCTCCCCCCTCGGCCGGGAGCAGTACTTC; CDR3: CASSSPLGREQYF
size: few; J: TRBJ1-2; D: -; V: TRBV28; DNA: TGTGCCAGCAGTTCATCCTTCCGGGACTGGGGCTACACCTTC; CDR3: CASSSSFRDWGYTF
size: -; J: TRBJ1-5; D: -; V: TRBV12-3/TRBV12-4; DNA: TGTGCCAGCAGTTTAGGGGAAAGGGGCTCGGGTCAGCCCCAGCATTTT; CDR3: CASSLGERGSGQPQHF
size: -; J: TRBJ2-5; D: TRBD1; V: TRBV7-2; DNA: TGTGCCAGCAGCTTAGGGGTAGGGGGCGCGGAGACCCAGTACTTC; CDR3: CASSLGVGGAETQYF
size: -; J: TRBJ2-5; D: TRBD1; V: TRBV20-1; DNA: TGCAGTGCCAAGGACAGGGGGGGGACCCAGTACTTC; CDR3: CSAKDRGGTQYF
size: many; J: TRBJ1-1; D: TRBD1; V: TRBV7-9; DNA: TGTGCCTCCGGAGGGGGCGCTTACACTGAAGCTTTCTTT; CDR3: CASGGGAYTEAFF
size: -; J: TRBJ2-5; D: -; V: TRBV5-6; DNA: TGTGCCACCAGCGTGGGGGGCCAAGAGACCCAGTACTTC; CDR3: CATSVGGQETQYF
size: -; J: TRBJ1-2; D: -; V: TRBV7-2; DNA: TGTGCCAGCAGCTGGGGACCGATGCGCCTAGGGGCTTATGGCTACACCTTC; CDR3: CASSWGPMRLGAYGYTF
size: -; J: TRBJ2-7; D: -; V: TRBV5-6; DNA: TGTGCCAGCAGCCCGGACGGGTCCTACGAGCAGTACTTC; CDR3: CASSPDGSYEQYF
size: few; J: TRBJ1-1; D: -; V: TRBV9; DNA: TGTGCCAGCAGCGGAATAGCACCCATGAACACTGAAGCTTTCTTT; CDR3: CASSGIAPMNTEAFF
size: -; J: TRBJ2-7; D: -; V: TRBV25-1; DNA: TGTGCCAGCAGTGATTATTCCTTGAGCTCCTACGAGCAGTACTTC; CDR3: CASSDYSLSSYEQYF
size: few; J: TRBJ2-3; D: -; V: TRBV5-1; DNA: TGCGCCAGCAGCCCAAGGGGGGCAGGGGATACGCAGTATTTT; CDR3: CASSPRGAGDTQYF
size: few; J: TRBJ1-2; D: -; V: TRBV29-1; DNA: TGCAGCGTTGAACAAAGGGGACGTGGCTACACCTTC; CDR3: CSVEQRGRGYTF
size: -; J: TRBJ2-1; D: TRBD2; V: TRBV3-1; DNA: TGTGCCAGCAGCCAAGCTAGCGGGGGGACCTACAATGAGCAGTTCTTC; CDR3: CASSQASGGTYNEQFF
size: -; J: TRBJ2-4; D: -; V: TRBV19; DNA: TGTGCCAGTCGGGGCCAAGCCAAAAACATTCAGTACTTC; CDR3: CASRGQAKNIQYF
size: -; J: TRBJ1-1; D: -; V: TRBV20-1; DNA: TGCAGTGCTAGAGTAATTCAAAGTGGCATGAACACTGAAGCTTTCTTT; CDR3: CSARVIQSGMNTEAFF
size: many; J: TRBJ2-3; D: -; V: TRBV5-1; DNA: TGCGCCAGCAGCTTGGAAACAGGGTCAGATACGCAGTATTTT; CDR3: CASSLETGSDTQYF
size: -; J: TRBJ1-6; D: -; V: TRBV4-3; DNA: TGCGCCAGCAGCCAAGTGACCCCCCCGGGGGTGTCACCCCTCCACTTT; CDR3: CASSQVTPPGVSPLHF
size: many; J: TRBJ2-5; D: -; V: TRBV6-5; DNA: TGTGCCAGCAGTTACCTGGACAGTCAGACCCAGTACTTC; CDR3: CASSYLDSQTQYF
size: few; J: TRBJ2-5; D: TRBD2; V: TRBV20-1; DNA: TGCAGTGCTAGCACCGGGACTAGCGGGGGTACTCAAGAGACCCAGTACTTC; CDR3: CSASTGTSGGTQETQYF
size: few; J: TRBJ1-2; D: TRBD1; V: TRBV18; DNA: TGTGCCAGCTCACCACGCGTGGACAGGGGGTATGGCTACACCTTC; CDR3: CASSPRVDRGYGYTF
size: few; J: TRBJ2-1; D: TRBD2; V: TRBV29-1; DNA: TGCAGCGTTCCGGGGCCTAGCGGGGACAATGAGCAGTTCTTC; CDR3: CSVPGPSGDNEQFF
size: few; J: TRBJ1-1; D: TRBD1; V: TRBV6-1; DNA: TGTGCCAGCAGTGAAGCTGGACAGGGGAGTGAAGCTTTCTTT; CDR3: CASSEAGQGSEAFF
size: few; J: TRBJ1-6; D: -; V: TRBV20-1; DNA: TGCAGTGCTCACCGGGGCCCAGGGGAATCACCCCTCCACTTT; CDR3: CSAHRGPGESPLHF
size: -; J: TRBJ2-1; D: TRBD2; V: TRBV7-2; DNA: TGTGCCAGCAGCTTAGTGCGCGGGGGCTCCTACAATGAGCAGTTCTTC; CDR3: CASSLVRGGSYNEQFF
size: few; J: TRBJ1-5; D: -; V: TRBV28; DNA: TGTGCCAGCAGTTTACTAGATCAGCCCCAGCATTTT; CDR3: CASSLLDQPQHF
size: -; J: TRBJ2-2; D: -; V: TRBV3-1; DNA: TGTGCCAGCAGCCAAGTATGGACGCTCGCCGGGGAGCTGTTTTTT; CDR3: CASSQVWTLAGELFF
size: few; J: TRBJ2-3; D: TRBD2; V: TRBV5-1; DNA: TGCGCCAGCAGCCCCCGGGACGGGGGGATAGATACGCAGTATTTT; CDR3: CASSPRDGGIDTQYF
size: -; J: TRBJ2-1; D: TRBD2; V: TRBV7-9; DNA: TGTGCCAGCACCACAGGCGGGGGACCCTACAATGAGCAGTTCTTC; CDR3: CASTTGGGPYNEQFF
size: few; J: TRBJ2-1; D: TRBD2; V: TRBV10-3; DNA: TGTGCCGCGACTAGCGGGGGCGCGAGCTCCTACAATGAGCAGTTCTTC; CDR3: CAATSGGASSYNEQFF
size: -; J: TRBJ2-6; D: -; V: TRBV9; DNA: TGTGCCAGCAGCGTACAGAACTCTGGGGCCAACGTCCTGACTTTC; CDR3: CASSVQNSGANVLTF
size: few; J: TRBJ2-4; D: TRBD2; V: TRBV7-2; DNA: TGTGCCAGCAGCTTCTCCACACTCGGGGGGAAAAACATTCAGTACTTC; CDR3: CASSFSTLGGKNIQYF
size: -; J: TRBJ2-2; D: TRBD2; V: TRBV4-3; DNA: TGCGCCAGCAGCCAGACTAGCGGGGACGCCGGGGAGCTGTTTTTT; CDR3: CASSQTSGDAGELFF
size: many; J: TRBJ1-1; D: -; V: TRBV7-9; DNA: TGTGCCAGCAGCTTCCCCGGCACCCCTGAAGCTTTCTTT; CDR3: CASSFPGTPEAFF
size: many; J: TRBJ1-6; D: -; V: TRBV3-1; DNA: TGTGCCAGCAGCCAAAGGATACCCCCCCTCCACTTT; CDR3: CASSQRIPPLHF
size: few; J: TRBJ2-5; D: -; V: TRBV20-1; DNA: TGCAGTGCTAACGAAAACGGACTCCAAGAGACCCAGTACTTC; CDR3: CSANENGLQETQYF
size: -; J: TRBJ1-6; D: -; V: TRBV6-5; DNA: TGTGCCAGCAGTTACTCCGGGACCTCTAGCTCACCCCTCCACTTT; CDR3: CASSYSGTSSSPLHF
size: few; J: TRBJ1-3; D: -; V: TRBV5-5; DNA: TGTGCCAGCAGCCCTCATCTCGAAGGAAACACCATATATTTT; CDR3: CASSPHLEGNTIYF
size: -; J: TRBJ2-1; D: TRBD2; V: TRBV20-1; DNA: TGCAGTGCTAGAGATCGTACTAGCGGGGGGTCTCATCCGTTCTTC; CDR3: CSARDRTSGGSHPFF